A single sample is the source of the 15 T cell receptor beta chains below, sequenced in a study of cytomegalovirus exposure and HLA in healthy donors. A multiplex PCR was run with 60 Vbeta primers and 13 Jbeta primers. Profiling relied on immunoSEQ multiplex PCR, and the TCRdb table lists in-frame clones only, not all of them. The sample has 210,000 or so clones, less than 85% seen once. Sequencing was done on a sample of PBMCs. Every receptor here comes from a man in his late teens or twenties in good health and CMV-seronegative.

The chain is built from TRBV28 and TRBJ2-7, with TRBD2 as a possible D gene (5 bases). The CDR3 length is 12 residues. Trimming shortened V by 4 bases and J by 12 bases, and 16 bases separated the two germline ends. Germline-derived CDR1 and CDR2 are MDHEN and SYDVKM. The chain's CDR3 is CASSSTPTRLYF. CDR3 in DNA: TGTGCCAGCAGTTCAACCCCAACTAGGCTGTACTTC. The complete variable domain, with remaining parts taken from reference TRBV28 and TRBJ2-7, reads DVKVTQSSRYLVKRTGEKVFLECVQDMDHENMFWYRQDPGLGLRLIYFSYDVKMKEKGDIPEGYSVSREKKERFSLILESASTNQTSMYLCASSSTPTRLYFGPGTRLTVT.

This clone has only a few counts. The rearrangement joins TRBV2 to TRBJ1-5; 8 nucleotides align to TRBD1. The trim removed 6 bases at V and 6 bases at J, leaving 10 bases unmatched. From germline, CDR1 is SNHLY and CDR2 FYNNEI. CDR3 length equals 15 residues. The chain's CDR3 is CASRRGQAAGQPQHF. DNA for the CDR3: TGTGCCAGCAGAAGGGGACAGGCAGCGGGTCAGCCCCAGCATTTT.

In this sample, this clone turned up once. J is TRBJ1-1 and V is TRBV6-6; TRBD1 aligns across 7 bases. The CDR3 spans 14 residues. In germline, CDR1 is MNHNY, CDR2 SVGAGI (reference sequence). Germline trimming cut 6 bases from V and 1 base from J; bases unmatched to any gene: 5. As DNA, the CDR3 is TGTGCCAGCAGACAGGGGACTCGGAACACTGAAGCTTTCTTT. The encoded protein is CASRQGTRNTEAFF.

The chain joins TRBV5-1 to TRBJ2-7; 7 bases line up with TRBD2. The CDR3 is 14 amino acids. Germline V gene data show CDR1 as SGHRS and CDR2 as YFSETQ. V lost 0 bases, J lost 2 bases, and 2 bases stayed unmatched. This CDR3 reads CASSLAGGTYEQYF. The CDR3, as DNA: TGCGCCAGCAGCTTGGCGGGGGGTACCTACGAGCAGTACTTC.

The chain carries TRBV27 and TRBJ1-5, with D possibly TRBD1 on 6 matching bases. This CDR3 region has 16 residues. V dropped 3 bases and J dropped 2 bases, with 14 bases sitting between them. Germline V gene data show CDR1 as MNHEY and CDR2 as SMNVEV (reference sequence). CDR3 bases: TGTGCCAGCAGTTTCAAAGGGGGGGGTGGCAATCAGCCCCAGCATTTT. It codes for CASSFKGGGGNQPQHF.

The chain has TRBV7-3 and TRBJ2-1; a weak D match, TRBD1 (6 bases). V shed 3 bases and J shed 7 bases, with 16 bases lying between them. The CDR3 length is 15 residues. The germline gives CDR1 SGHTA, CDR2 FQGTGA. The CDR3 spells CASSFAGTFGNEQFF. In DNA form, the CDR3 reads TGTGCCAGCAGCTTTGCCGGGACATTTGGGAATGAGCAGTTCTTC.

The DNA of the CDR3 is TGTGCCAGCTCATCCGACGGACAGGACCTCTACGAGCAGTACTTC. It encodes CASSSDGQDLYEQYF. V gene TRBV18 combines with J gene TRBJ2-7, with 7 bases fitting TRBD1. Trimming took 5 bases from V and 3 from J; bases not matched to a gene: 10. This CDR3 has 15 amino acids. From germline, CDR1 is KGHSH and CDR2 LQKENI.

The chain recombines TRBV18 with TRBJ1-2, with TRBD1 as a possible D gene (5 bases). The V gene's germline CDR1 is KGHSH and CDR2 LQKENI. This CDR3 comprises 16 residues. V was cut by 0 bases and J by 6 bases, with 17 bases left in between. CDR3 in amino acids: CASSPPELGGVDGYTF. CDR3 sequence (DNA): TGTGCCAGCTCACCACCGGAACTGGGGGGGGTTGATGGCTACACCTTC.

The chain carries TRBV30 and TRBJ2-7, with TRBD1 matching over 9 bases. This CDR3 contains 13 residues. The germline gives CDR1 GTSNPN, CDR2 SVGIG (reference sequence). Trimming removed 3 bases from V and 5 bases from J; junction bases left unmatched: 5. This chain's CDR3 is CAWRDRGRNEQYF. DNA for the CDR3: TGTGCCTGGAGGGACAGGGGACGGAACGAGCAGTACTTC.

This rearrangement joins TRBV5-1 to TRBJ1-5, with D perhaps matching TRBD1 (5 bases). V gave up 0 bases and J gave up 3 bases, with 16 bases separating them. The CDR3 is 17 residues long. Germline CDR1 SGHRS, CDR2 YFSETQ. CDR3 in DNA: TGCGCCAGCAGCTTGGGCGCTCGGGGGGTCGACAATCAGCCCCAGCATTTT. Its translation is CASSLGARGVDNQPQHF.

V gene TRBV30 combines with J gene TRBJ2-7; 9 bases match TRBD1. Germline trimming cut 7 bases from V and 0 bases from J; bases unmatched to any gene: 4. The CDR3 has 13 amino acids. From germline, CDR1 is GTSNPN and CDR2 SVGIG (reference sequence). As DNA, the CDR3 is TGTGCCTTGGGACAGGGATACTCCTACGAGCAGTACTTC. It is translated as CALGQGYSYEQYF.

The CDR3 is CASSPDTIYGYTF. The CDR3 region has the DNA TGTGCCAGCAGTCCGGACACCATATATGGCTACACCTTC. The J gene is TRBJ1-2, the V gene TRBV2; possible D gene TRBD1, 5 bases. This CDR3 is built from 13 residues. Trimming removed 5 bases from V and 5 bases from J, with 12 bases in between. Looked up from germline, CDR1 is SNHLY and CDR2 is FYNNEI.

The chain links TRBV27 to TRBJ1-1; no definite D call. V was trimmed by 4 bases and J by 0 bases, leaving 6 bases between them. Germline V gives CDR1 MNHEY, CDR2 SMNVEV (reference sequence). CDR3 length equals 13 residues. CDR3 DNA sequence: TGTGCCAGCAGTTGGCAGATGAACACTGAAGCTTTCTTT. Translated, it gives CASSWQMNTEAFF.

V gene TRBV4-1 combines with J gene TRBJ2-2; D is unclear. V gave up 1 base and J gave up 0 bases, with 9 bases separating them. The germline V gene has CDR1 MGHRA and CDR2 YSYEKL. The CDR3 is 16 amino acids. This CDR3 is CASSQVPHTNTGELFF. The CDR3 DNA is TGCGCCAGCAGCCAAGTTCCACACACGAACACCGGGGAGCTGTTTTTT.

The chain couples TRBV28 to TRBJ2-3; maybe TRBD1 (5 bases). The germline CDR1 and CDR2 sequences are MDHEN and SYDVKM. The CDR3 runs to 13 residues. V lost 9 bases and J 4 bases, leaving 14 bases between the germline ends. CDR3 sequence reads: CARGRGVSDTQYF. The CDR3 DNA is TGTGCCAGGGGGCGTGGAGTCTCAGATACGCAGTATTTT.